Below, 17 T cell receptor beta chains from the same sample are listed, as sequenced in a study of shared clonotypes between healthy human individuals. Using immunoSEQ multiplex PCR, the repertoire was profiled, and TCRdb retains in-frame clones only, with some absent. There are more than 2 million clones in the sample; approximately 94% occur only once, and about 1.1% lies in the top ten. Naive CD8 cells lacked CD45RO, underwent positive selection for CCR7 and left out terminally differentiated effector memory CD45RA+ cells. Sequencing was performed on naive CD8+ T cells sorted from blood. The source of these receptors is a man aged 18-30 years in good health.

The chain uses TRBV6-4 and TRBJ1-3; D perhaps matches TRBD1 (6 bases). Looked up from germline, CDR1 is MRHNA and CDR2 is SNTAGT. V lost 4 bases, J lost 2 bases, and 21 bases lay in between. CDR3 length: 18 residues. CDR3 protein: CASSVSRVRQEPGNTIYF. Written as DNA, the CDR3 is TGTGCCAGCAGTGTATCCCGAGTTAGACAGGAACCTGGAAACACCATATATTTT.

This rearrangement joins TRBV19 to TRBJ1-4; no firm D call. Germline loops: CDR1 LNHDA, CDR2 SQIVND (reference sequence). With 3 bases removed from V and 7 bases from J, the gap between germline ends came to 9 bases. The CDR3 covers 13 residues. The CDR3 reads CASSIDSSEKLFF. DNA for the CDR3: TGTGCCAGTAGTATCGACTCCTCTGAAAAACTGTTTTTT.

This clone has only a few counts. The CDR3 region has the DNA TGTGCCATCAGTAGACAGGTTCGCACAGATACGCAGTATTTT. This translates into CAISRQVRTDTQYF. This rearrangement joins TRBV10-3 to TRBJ2-3; TRBD1 might be the D (6 bases). The CDR3 is 14 amino acids. The germline V and J ends were trimmed by 5 bases and 1 base, with 10 bases remaining between them. Germline V gene sequence: CDR1 ENHRY, CDR2 SYGVKD.

J is TRBJ2-3 and V is TRBV2; D is uncertain. Trimming cost V 2 bases and J 4 bases, with 4 bases left between them. Germline CDR1 is SNHLY and CDR2 is FYNNEI. This CDR3 has 12 residues. CDR3 residues: CASSELADTQYF. CDR3 bases: TGTGCCAGCAGTGAATTGGCAGATACGCAGTATTTT. Based on the CDR3 plus reference TRBV2 and TRBJ2-3, the full variable domain is EPEVTQTPSHQVTQMGQEVILRCVPISNHLYFYWYRQILGQKVEFLVSFYNNEISEKSEIFDDQFSVERPDGSNFTLKIRSTKLEDSAMYFCASSELADTQYFGPGTRLTVL.

This clone showed up just once. V gene TRBV9 combines with J gene TRBJ1-1; D not certain. Trimming stripped 2 bases from V and 0 bases from J, with 14 bases between. Germline loops: CDR1 SGDLS, CDR2 YYNGEE. CDR3 size: 16 residues. CDR3 DNA sequence: TGTGCCAGCAGCGTCTCTGGATTGTCCATGAACACTGAAGCTTTCTTT. This encodes CASSVSGLSMNTEAFF.

The CDR3 DNA is TGTGCCACCTCGTGGCCAGGGGGCTACGAGCAGTACTTC. Protein sequence: CATSWPGGYEQYF. V is TRBV15 and J is TRBJ2-7; TRBD1 agrees at 7 bases. There are 13 residues in the CDR3. Per the germline V gene, CDR1 is LNHNV and CDR2 is YYDKDF (reference sequence). V gave up 8 bases and J gave up 3 bases; unmatched junction bases: 7.

The table lists this clone with many counts. This sequence joins TRBV7-8 and TRBJ1-2; TRBD1 is a possible D gene (5 bases). From germline, CDR1 is SGHVS and CDR2 FQNEAQ. Trimming took off 2 bases at V and 0 bases at J, with 10 bases between the two ends. The CDR3 has 15 amino acids. The CDR3 DNA reads TGTGCCAGCAGCTTAAGACAGAGAGCTAACTATGGCTACACCTTC. Translation: CASSLRQRANYGYTF.

The genes are TRBV5-6 and TRBJ2-7; the D is unclear. CDR1 SGHDT and CDR2 YYEEEE come from the germline V gene. V gave up 0 bases and J gave up 4 bases, with 5 bases separating them. This CDR3 contains 12 residues. This CDR3 is CASSLAQYEQYF. DNA of the CDR3: TGTGCCAGCAGCTTGGCCCAATACGAGCAGTACTTC.

The V gene is TRBV6-1, the J gene TRBJ2-7; possibly TRBD1 or TRBD2 for D (5 bases each). The length of the CDR3 is 15 residues. Trimming took 2 bases from V and 2 from J, leaving 13 bases between them. Germline V lookup: CDR1 MNHNS, CDR2 SASEGT. The CDR3 loop reads CASSEFVGTTYEQYF. CDR3 bases: TGTGCCAGCAGTGAATTTGTAGGGACGACCTACGAGCAGTACTTC.

The chain combines TRBV11-2 with TRBJ2-7; 8 bases are shared with TRBD1. CDR1 is SGHAT and CDR2 is FQNNGV in the germline V gene. The V segment lost 6 bases and the J segment 5 bases; nucleotides outside the gene matches: 12. The CDR3 length is 15 residues. The DNA of the CDR3 is TGTGCCAGCAGTCGAAGGGGGACAGGTCTTCACGAGCAGTACTTC. Residues: CASSRRGTGLHEQYF.

The chain joins TRBV4-3 to TRBJ1-4, with 10 nucleotides matching TRBD1. In germline, CDR1 is LGHNA, CDR2 YSLEER. This CDR3 comprises 14 residues. With 4 bases clipped from V and 7 bases from J, the junction kept 3 bases outside the gene matches. As DNA, the CDR3 is TGCGCCAGCAGCCTCCGGGACAGGGGTGAAAAACTGTTTTTT. Translation: CASSLRDRGEKLFF.

This clone was counted a single time. V is TRBV28 and J is TRBJ1-1; D gene uncertain. Germline V gene data show CDR1 as MDHEN and CDR2 as SYDVKM. The CDR3 extends over 14 amino acids. Trimming shortened V by 7 bases and J by 3 bases, and 15 bases separated the two germline ends. The CDR3 spells CASIPQVGHTEAFF. CDR3 bases: TGTGCCAGCATCCCCCAGGTAGGACACACTGAAGCTTTCTTT.

V and J are TRBV30 and TRBJ2-5; perhaps TRBD2 as D (5 bases). V lost 1 base and J lost 5, with 11 bases in between. The CDR3 runs 13 residues. Germline lookup yields CDR1 GTSNPN and CDR2 SVGIG (reference sequence). CDR3 residues: CAWSAWAGETQYF. The CDR3 nucleotides read TGTGCCTGGAGTGCCTGGGCGGGCGAGACCCAGTACTTC.

The chain links TRBV6-5 to TRBJ1-1; no definite D call. Deletions cut 4 bases from V and 1 base from J, with 10 bases between. Germline V lookup: CDR1 MNHEY, CDR2 SVGAGI. This CDR3 has 14 amino acids. This CDR3 is CASSFGETNTEAFF. For the CDR3, the DNA is TGTGCCAGCAGTTTTGGGGAGACGAACACTGAAGCTTTCTTT.

The chain has TRBV7-6 and TRBJ2-7, with D perhaps TRBD1 (7 bases). V was shortened by 1 base and J by 5 bases, with 15 bases between the two germline ends. Germline CDR1 SGHVS, CDR2 FNYEAQ. The CDR3 totals 15 residues. The chain's CDR3 is CASSLERGRGDEQYF. Here the CDR3 DNA reads TGTGCCAGCAGCTTAGAAAGGGGCAGGGGGGACGAGCAGTACTTC.

The table lists this clone with a count of one. The chain carries TRBV18 and TRBJ2-7, with 9 bases that match TRBD2. V shed 0 bases and J 0 bases; nucleotides not matched to a gene: 6. Germline loops: CDR1 KGHSH, CDR2 LQKENI. This CDR3 contains 17 residues. The CDR3 reads CASSPPKTSGASYEQYF. The CDR3, as DNA: TGTGCCAGCTCACCACCCAAGACTAGCGGCGCCTCCTACGAGCAGTACTTC.

The chain combines TRBV4-1 with TRBJ2-1, with 10 bases that match TRBD2. With 5 bases clipped from V and 6 bases from J, the junction kept 10 bases outside the gene matches. The CDR3 spans 16 residues. CDR1 is MGHRA, CDR2 YSYEKL, per germline. As DNA, the CDR3 is TGCGCCAGCAGCACCCTAGCGGGGGCTATGGGCAATGAGCAGTTCTTC. Its translation: CASSTLAGAMGNEQFF.